These 10 T cell receptor beta chains were sequenced from one sample in a study of blood T cell repertoires in COVID-19. Measured with immunoSEQ multiplex PCR; TCRdb has only the in-frame clones, and not every one. The table includes about 310,000 clones, about 90% detected once. Sequencing input: PBMCs or T cells enriched from blood (not recorded which). These receptors all come from a young woman who had recovered from COVID-19.

The gene calls are TRBV29-1 and TRBJ1-2, with a weak D call TRBD1 (5 bases). V was shortened by 7 bases and J by 5 bases, with 14 bases between the two germline ends. Germline-derived CDR1 and CDR2 are SQVTM and ANQGSEA. CDR3 size: 12 residues. CDR3 DNA sequence: TGCAGCGGGGGAGGGGCTGATTATGGCTACACCTTC. It yields the protein CSGGGADYGYTF.

The chain uses TRBV4-1 and TRBJ1-4; 8 nucleotides align to TRBD1. The CDR3 totals 13 residues. Looked up from germline, CDR1 is MGHRA and CDR2 is YSYEKL. V trimming: 8 bases; J trimming: 8 bases; junction bases outside the gene matches: 7. The CDR3 region is CASQVRGQEKLFF. CDR3 DNA sequence: TGCGCCAGCCAAGTCAGGGGGCAAGAAAAACTGTTTTTT.

The rearrangement links TRBV4-3 to TRBJ2-7; possibly TRBD1 for D (6 bases). Germline V gives CDR1 LGHNA, CDR2 YSLEER. Trimming cost V 3 bases and J 1 base, with 13 bases left between them. The CDR3 extends over 15 amino acids. As DNA, the CDR3 is TGCGCCAGCAGCCAGGATTCGACAGGTTCCTACGAGCAGTACTTC. Translated, it gives CASSQDSTGSYEQYF.

The chain is built from TRBV6-2 or TRBV6-3 and TRBJ1-2, with D uncertain. This CDR3 has 14 amino acids. The V end lost 6 bases, the J end lost 5 bases, and 16 bases lay between the germline ends. Germline V gene data show CDR1 as MNHEY and CDR2 as SVGEGT. DNA of the CDR3: TGTGCCAGCAGCCCCGGCGGGTTACCGTATGGCTACACCTTC. Its protein product is CASSPGGLPYGYTF.

This clone has just one count. The CDR3 loop reads CSVEHAGLAGPTDTQYF. The CDR3 DNA sequence: TGCAGCGTTGAGCATGCGGGACTAGCGGGGCCCACAGATACGCAGTATTTT. The V and J genes are TRBV29-1 and TRBJ2-3; 13 nucleotides align to TRBD2. CDR1 SQVTM and CDR2 ANQGSEA come from the germline V gene. V gave up 3 bases and J gave up 2 bases; unmatched junction bases: 8. CDR3 size: 17 residues.

The rearrangement joins TRBV9 to TRBJ2-1, with D hard to call. The CDR3 consists of 16 residues. The V end was cut by 0 bases, the J end by 0 bases, with 10 bases between. Germline CDR1 is SGDLS and CDR2 is YYNGEE. CDR3 protein: CASSVEGGSSYNEQFF. The CDR3 DNA reads TGTGCCAGCAGCGTAGAAGGCGGAAGCTCCTACAATGAGCAGTTCTTC.

This clone is a singleton in its sample. The J gene is TRBJ2-7, the V gene TRBV4-2; possible D gene TRBD2, 6 bases. The CDR3 consists of 18 residues. In germline, CDR1 is LGHNA, CDR2 YNFKEQ. Trimming cost V 1 base and J 0 bases, with 19 bases left between them. The CDR3: CASSQGGSGRLSSYEQYF. The CDR3 region has the DNA TGTGCCAGCAGCCAAGGAGGTAGCGGACGGTTATCCTCCTACGAGCAGTACTTC.

This sequence joins TRBV19 and TRBJ1-2, with D unclear. The V end lost 3 bases, the J end lost 4 bases, and 15 bases lay between the germline ends. This CDR3 is 15 amino acids long. Looked up from germline, CDR1 is LNHDA and CDR2 is SQIVND (reference sequence). Written as DNA, the CDR3 is TGTGCCAGTAGTATTAGCGGACCTATCGGCTATGGCTACACCTTC. Protein: CASSISGPIGYGYTF.

This chain joins TRBV19 and TRBJ2-1, with D possibly TRBD2 on 6 matching bases. Germline CDR1 LNHDA, CDR2 SQIVND (reference sequence). CDR3 length: 15 amino acids. V was trimmed by 8 bases and J by 4 bases, leaving 18 bases between them. The CDR3 loop reads CASGLNSGGYNEQFF. In nucleotides, the CDR3 is TGTGCCAGTGGCCTAAACAGTGGGGGGTACAATGAGCAGTTCTTC.

V gene TRBV5-1 combines with J gene TRBJ1-1; D call uncertain. There are 13 residues in the CDR3. CDR1 and CDR2 (germline): SGHRS, YFSETQ. V gave up 3 bases and J gave up 1 base, with 7 bases separating them. The CDR3 spells CASSSTPNTEAFF. CDR3 coding DNA: TGCGCCAGCAGCTCAACACCGAACACTGAAGCTTTCTTT.